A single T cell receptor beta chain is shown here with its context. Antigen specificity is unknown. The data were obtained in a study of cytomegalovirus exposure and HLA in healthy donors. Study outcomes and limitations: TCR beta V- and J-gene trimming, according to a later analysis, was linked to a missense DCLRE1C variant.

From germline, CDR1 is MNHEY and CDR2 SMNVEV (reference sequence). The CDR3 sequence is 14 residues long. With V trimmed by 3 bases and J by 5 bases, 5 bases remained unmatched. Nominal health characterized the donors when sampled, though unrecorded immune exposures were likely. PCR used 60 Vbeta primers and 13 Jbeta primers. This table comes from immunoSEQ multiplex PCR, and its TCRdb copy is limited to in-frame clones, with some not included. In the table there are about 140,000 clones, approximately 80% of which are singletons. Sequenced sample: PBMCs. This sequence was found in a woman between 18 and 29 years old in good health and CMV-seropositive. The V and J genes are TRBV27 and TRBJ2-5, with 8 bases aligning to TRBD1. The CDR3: CASSFTRGLETQYF. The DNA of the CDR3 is TGTGCCAGCAGTTTCACCAGGGGGCTGGAGACCCAGTACTTC.